This T cell receptor beta chain originates from a study of T cells in Graves' hyperthyroidism and ophthalmopathy (dated by TCRdb to between 2019 and 2020). Regarding the research as a whole: TCR V-J signatures able to tell the groups apart were searched for in a discovery cohort of 90 to 100 patients, of whom more than 40 had Graves' ophthalmopathy and 57 had stable Graves' hyperthyroidism. Prospective prediction of ophthalmopathy was tested in an independent validation cohort of about 19 hyperthyroidism patients and 17 patients who later progressed to ophthalmopathy. The 100 or so discovery patients were randomly divided into training and test sets at a 7:3 ratio. Thyroid tissue and blood T-cell repertoires from about six Graves' hyperthyroidism patients were also compared in the study. Following sampling, methimazole starting at 30 mg daily was given to hyperthyroidism patients, and high-dose intravenous methylprednisolone was given to ophthalmopathy patients. TCR Vbeta CDR3 sequencing of roughly 140 peripheral blood samples (over 40 ophthalmopathy, approximately 80 hyperthyroidism and roughly 17 progressor patients) is reported in the paper.

The full study reports these points: Blood samples also contained most of the expanded thyroid clonotypes (frequency above 0.001), which suggests that blood repertoires may reflect thyroid immune responses. In validation, the model predicted progression to ophthalmopathy a median of about 6.8 months before onset, with around 70% sensitivity and roughly 79% specificity. Ophthalmopathy was separated from stable hyperthyroidism by a 13 V-J signature model, with roughly 88% sensitivity and roughly 81% specificity obtained in cross-validation and 80%/75% obtained in testing. No statistical method was used to fix the sample size in advance, and group allocation was not hidden from the investigators.

Amplification of TCR beta CDR3 regions was carried out from RNA transcripts. A first-round RT-PCR of the TCR CDR3 used the HTBI primer set with the Qiagen OneStep RT-PCR kit. Libraries were constructed in a second round of multiplex PCR, after which size selection and purification were performed. Libraries were sequenced paired-end with 100 bp reads on an Illumina HiSeq2000. Per the source publication's procedure: SOAPnuke was used to process the raw data, with reads discarded if the reads contained adapters or uncalled bases, had a mean Phred below 15, or lacked an exact constant-primer or identifier match. High-quality paired reads were merged with COPE v1.2.5, and unique nucleotide sequences were defined as clonotypes. Clonotypes were aligned to IMGT TRBV, TRBD and TRBJ reference segments using MiTCR v1.1. The analysis was restricted to V-J combinations with a frequency above 0.0001, which together covered roughly 99% of the repertoires. The TCS score was defined as F50 (clonal expansion) divided by E x V (chaos), with BLOSUM62-based TCRdist calculated between CDR3 peptides within each V-J. Welch's t-statistics and random forest reduced around 520 V-J features to about 13, which were used in a naive Bayes classifier (R e1071). The similarity between thyroid and blood repertoires was quantified using the Morisita-Horn index. The public reads were quality trimmed at Q25 with fastp and then assembled into clones with MiXCR by TCRdb, keeping productive beta chains. Every CDR3 protein is listed once, alongside the most common genes and DNA of its rows. V and J calls and clone size were set by TCRdb, not the authors. This sample comprises 610,000 or so distinct CDR3 sequences, 46% of them detected only once. The top ten hold about 8.3% of the sample.

This clonotype occurred a few times. No antigen is known for it. Per-base qualities were not stored, and no clone one base away is much larger. Graves' hyperthyroidism was defined as stable when no progression to ophthalmopathy occurred over 18 months of follow-up. Hyperthyroidism patients were aged 18 to 65 years and newly diagnosed, with disease duration of less than 2 months. Any patient with an uncontrolled infection, another autoimmune disease, pregnancy or lactation was excluded. Clinical symptoms, serum thyroxine and TRAb, thyroid ultrasound, and orbital computed tomography formed the basis for the diagnoses. Total RNA was extracted using Trizol reagent, and RNA quality was assessed on an Agilent 2100 Bioanalyzer. This clonotype was obtained from a woman between 18 and 29 years old with Graves' hyperthyroidism. The source material was peripheral blood or thyroid tissue (not recorded which).

The sequence in DNA is TGTGCCAGCAGCTGGAACCGGGACAGGGAAGGGTACGAGCAGTACTTC. Its protein product is CASSWNRDREGYEQYF. The chain uses TRBV7-9 and TRBJ2-7, with 9 middle bases fitting TRBD1. From the germline V gene (reference sequence), CDR1 is SEHNR and CDR2 is FQNEAQ. From its cysteine to its phenylalanine, the CDR3 spans 16 amino acids. Solely the CDR3 DNA is kept, with 48 bases framed from the first base. Germline trimming: 4 bases from V, 4 bases from J; junction bases outside gene matches: 11.